This T cell receptor (beta chain) derives from a study of PD-L1 blockade in urothelial cancer. The trim removed 4 bases at V and 3 bases at J, leaving 4 bases unmatched. CDR1 and CDR2 (germline): SGHNT, YYREEE (reference sequence). The CDR3 spans 16 residues. This table comes from immunoSEQ multiplex PCR, and its TCRdb copy is limited to in-frame clones, with some not included. The repertoire holds about 88,000 clones, with roughly 90% as singletons. The receptor's source is a man aged 55-75 years with urothelial cancer. Sequencing was performed on PBMCs, taken around atezolizumab (anti-PD-L1) treatment. This sequence joins TRBV5-4 and TRBJ1-6; 10 bases are shared with TRBD1. The CDR3 loop reads CASSPDRGIYNSPLHF. CDR3 DNA: TGTGCCAGCAGCCCGGACAGGGGGATCTATAATTCACCCCTCCACTTT.